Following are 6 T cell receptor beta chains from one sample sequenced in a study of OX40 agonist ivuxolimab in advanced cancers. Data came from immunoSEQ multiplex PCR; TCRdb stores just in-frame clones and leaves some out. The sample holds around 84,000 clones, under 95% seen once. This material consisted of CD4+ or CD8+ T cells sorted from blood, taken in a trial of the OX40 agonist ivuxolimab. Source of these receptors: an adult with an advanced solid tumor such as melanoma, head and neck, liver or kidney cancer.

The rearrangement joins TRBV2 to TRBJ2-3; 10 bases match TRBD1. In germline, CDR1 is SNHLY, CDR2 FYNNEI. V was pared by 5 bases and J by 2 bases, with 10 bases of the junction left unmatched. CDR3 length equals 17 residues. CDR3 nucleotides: TGTGCCAGCAGTACAATCAAGGGACAGGGGAACACAGATACGCAGTATTTT. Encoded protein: CASSTIKGQGNTDTQYF.

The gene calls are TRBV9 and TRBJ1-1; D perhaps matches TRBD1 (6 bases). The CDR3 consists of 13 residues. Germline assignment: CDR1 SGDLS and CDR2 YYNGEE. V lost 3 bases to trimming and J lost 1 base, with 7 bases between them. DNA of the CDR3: TGTGCCAGCAGCGAGGGACAGAACACTGAAGCTTTCTTT. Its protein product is CASSEGQNTEAFF.

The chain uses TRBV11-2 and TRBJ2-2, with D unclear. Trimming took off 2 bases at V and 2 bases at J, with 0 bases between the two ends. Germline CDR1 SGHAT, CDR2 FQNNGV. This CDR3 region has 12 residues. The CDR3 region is CASSLNTGELFF. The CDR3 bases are TGTGCCAGCAGCTTAAACACCGGGGAGCTGTTTTTT.

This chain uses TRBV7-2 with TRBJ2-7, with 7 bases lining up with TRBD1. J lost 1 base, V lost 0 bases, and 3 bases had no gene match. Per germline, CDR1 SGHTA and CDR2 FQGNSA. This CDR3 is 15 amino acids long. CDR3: CASSLAGTVSYEQYF. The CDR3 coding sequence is TGTGCCAGCAGCTTAGCAGGGACAGTATCCTACGAGCAGTACTTC.

The CDR3 protein is CSVDTGNDYGYTF. The CDR3 nucleotides are TGCAGCGTTGACACAGGGAATGACTATGGCTACACCTTC. This chain joins TRBV29-1 and TRBJ1-2, with a possible D match to TRBD1 (6 bases). The CDR3 has 13 residues. V gave up 3 bases and J gave up 3 bases, with 11 bases separating them. Germline CDR1 is SQVTM and CDR2 is ANQGSEA.

CDR3 nucleotides: TGTGCCAGCAGCTTGGGGCCTCAGGCCTACGAGCAGTACTTC. It yields the protein CASSLGPQAYEQYF. V and J are TRBV5-6 and TRBJ2-7; no firm D call. Germline CDR1 reads SGHDT; CDR2 reads YYEEEE. V was cut by 0 bases and J by 2 bases, with 9 bases left in between. The CDR3 totals 14 residues.